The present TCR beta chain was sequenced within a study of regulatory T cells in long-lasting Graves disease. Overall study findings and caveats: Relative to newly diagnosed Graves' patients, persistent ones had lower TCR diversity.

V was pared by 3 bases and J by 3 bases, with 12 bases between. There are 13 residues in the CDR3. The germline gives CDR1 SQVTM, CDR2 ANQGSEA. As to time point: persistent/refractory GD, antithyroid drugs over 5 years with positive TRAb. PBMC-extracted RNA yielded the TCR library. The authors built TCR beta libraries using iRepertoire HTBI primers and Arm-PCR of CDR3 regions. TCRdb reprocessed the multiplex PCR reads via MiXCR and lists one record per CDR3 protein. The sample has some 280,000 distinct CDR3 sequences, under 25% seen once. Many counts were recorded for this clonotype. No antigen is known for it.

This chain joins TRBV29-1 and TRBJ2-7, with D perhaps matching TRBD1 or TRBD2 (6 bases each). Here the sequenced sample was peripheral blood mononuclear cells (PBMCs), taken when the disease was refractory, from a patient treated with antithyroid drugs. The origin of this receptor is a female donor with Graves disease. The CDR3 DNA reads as TGCAGCGTTGACGTCAGGGGAGGCTACGAGCAGTACTTC. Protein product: CSVDVRGGYEQYF.